The clone carrying this T cell receptor beta chain showed up many times. The target antigen is unknown. The iRepertoire nested amplicon-rescue multiplex PCR amplified TCR alpha and beta CDR3s from RNA. One entry per CDR3 protein results from TCRdb running MiXCR on the multiplex PCR reads. The sample consists of around 190,000 distinct CDR3 sequences, roughly two fifths of them appearing once. The data are from a study of glioma-infiltrating T cells. Study outcomes and limitations: Only very few CDR3 sequences appeared in both tissue and blood. Above-expected tissue-blood divergence occurred in all gliomas, most in low-grade ones.

Sequenced material: glioma tissue, nonneoplastic brain tissue, or PBMCs (not recorded which). This TCR came from a human donor with low-grade glioma or glioblastoma, undergoing nonglioma brain surgery, or in good health (not recorded which).

Here the CDR3 DNA reads TGTGCCAGCAGTAAGACTAGCTTCTACGAGCAGTACTTC. Protein sequence: CASSKTSFYEQYF. V is TRBV6-1 and J is TRBJ2-7; 7 positions agree with TRBD2. Germline trimming cut 5 bases from V and 3 bases from J; bases unmatched to any gene: 4. The V gene's germline CDR1 is MNHNS and CDR2 SASEGT. This CDR3 has 13 amino acids.